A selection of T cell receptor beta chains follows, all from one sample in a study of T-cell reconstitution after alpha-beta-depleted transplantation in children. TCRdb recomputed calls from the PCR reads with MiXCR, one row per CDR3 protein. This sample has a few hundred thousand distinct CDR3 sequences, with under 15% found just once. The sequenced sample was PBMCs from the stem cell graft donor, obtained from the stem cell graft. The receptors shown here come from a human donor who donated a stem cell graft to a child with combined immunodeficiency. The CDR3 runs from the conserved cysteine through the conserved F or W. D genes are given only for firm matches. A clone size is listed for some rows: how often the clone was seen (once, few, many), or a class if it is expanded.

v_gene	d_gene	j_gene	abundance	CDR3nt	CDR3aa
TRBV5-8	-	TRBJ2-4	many	TGTGCCAGCAGCTTTGGAAACATTCAGTACTTC	CASSFGNIQYF
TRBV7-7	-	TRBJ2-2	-	TGTGCTAGCTCCCGAGTCGGAGGGGGGGCCGTCTCCGGGGAGCTGTTTTTT	CASSRVGGGAVSGELFF
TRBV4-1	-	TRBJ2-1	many	TGCGCCAGCAGCCTTAATAGACAGTACAATGAGCAGTTCTTC	CASSLNRQYNEQFF
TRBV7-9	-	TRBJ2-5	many	TGTGCCAGCAGCGTCGCCGGGCAGAACGAAGAGACCCAGTACTTC	CASSVAGQNEETQYF
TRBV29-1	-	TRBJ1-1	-	TGCAGCGTTTTCGGCGGGTTTTACACTGAAGCTTTCTTT	CSVFGGFYTEAFF
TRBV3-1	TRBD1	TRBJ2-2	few	TGTGCCAGCAGCCAGGGACAGTTTAATGCCGGGGAGCTGTTTTTT	CASSQGQFNAGELFF
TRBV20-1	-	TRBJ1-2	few	TGCAGTGCTAGAGATGGGCGGTTCTATGGCTACACCTTC	CSARDGRFYGYTF
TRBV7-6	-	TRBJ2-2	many	TGTGCCAGCAGCTGGCTTCAAAGCGGAGCTAACACCGGGGAGCTGTTTTTT	CASSWLQSGANTGELFF
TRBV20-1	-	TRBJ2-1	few	TGCAGTGCCCCCGGGTGGGGGTCCTACAATGAGCAGTTCTTC	CSAPGWGSYNEQFF
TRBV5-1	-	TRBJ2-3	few	TGCGCCAGCAGCGGTCCCGGTGGGGTTAGCACAGATACGCAGTATTTT	CASSGPGGVSTDTQYF
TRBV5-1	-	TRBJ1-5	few	TGCGCCAGCAGCTTGACGGGGGGCAGTCAGCCCCAGCATTTT	CASSLTGGSQPQHF
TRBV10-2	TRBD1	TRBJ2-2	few	TGCGCCAGCAGTGATTGGACAGGGTCGAACACCGGGGAGCTGTTTTTT	CASSDWTGSNTGELFF
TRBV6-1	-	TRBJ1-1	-	TGTGCCAGCAGCCCAAGCGTCAGGGCGAACACTGAAGCTTTCTTT	CASSPSVRANTEAFF
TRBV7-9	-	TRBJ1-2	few	TGTGCCAGCAGCTTAACCCCAGGGTTC	CASSLTPGF
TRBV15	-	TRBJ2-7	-	TGTGCCACCAGCAGATCCCCGGGAGTGGCCGCCTACGAGCAGTACTTC	CATSRSPGVAAYEQYF
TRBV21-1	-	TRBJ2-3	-	TGTGCCAGCAGCAAAACCCGCGGCACTACTAGCACAGATACGCAGTATTTT	CASSKTRGTTSTDTQYF
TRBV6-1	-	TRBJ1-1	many	TGTGCCAGCAGTGCCCCCGAGGGGGGGCGCGGGACTGAAGCTTTCTTT	CASSAPEGGRGTEAFF
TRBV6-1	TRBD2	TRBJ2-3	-	TGTGCCAGCGAGGGACTAGCATTCGCAGATACGCAGTATTTT	CASEGLAFADTQYF
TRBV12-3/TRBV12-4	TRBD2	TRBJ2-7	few	TGTGCCAGCAGCCCTGTAGCGGGAGTCTCCTACGAGCAGTACTTC	CASSPVAGVSYEQYF
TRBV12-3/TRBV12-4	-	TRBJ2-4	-	TGTGCCAGCAGTTTTGGGTCCCTGAGGGACATTCAGTACTTC	CASSFGSLRDIQYF
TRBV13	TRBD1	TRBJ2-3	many	TGTGCCAGCAGCCGGGACAGGAGTTACACAGATACGCAGTATTTT	CASSRDRSYTDTQYF
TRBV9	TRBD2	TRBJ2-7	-	TGTGCCAGCAGCACCCAAGCGGGAGGAGGGGACGAGCAGTACTTC	CASSTQAGGGDEQYF
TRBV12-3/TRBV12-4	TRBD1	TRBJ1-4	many	TGTGCCAGCAGTTCGACAGGGGACAGGGATGAAAAACTGTTTTTT	CASSSTGDRDEKLFF
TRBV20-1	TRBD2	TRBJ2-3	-	TGCAGTGCTAGGAACCCCCTGGCGGGGGTCCGCGATACGCAGTATTTT	CSARNPLAGVRDTQYF
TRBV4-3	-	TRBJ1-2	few	TGCGCCAGCAGCCAAGATCCAGGACCGACTCACTATGGCTACACCTTC	CASSQDPGPTHYGYTF
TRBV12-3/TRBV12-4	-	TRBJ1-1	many	TGTGCCAGCAGTTTAACGGAGAACACTGAAGCTTTCTTT	CASSLTENTEAFF
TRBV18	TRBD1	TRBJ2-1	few	TGTGCCAGCTCACCCACGGACAGGCACTACAATGAGCAGTTCTTC	CASSPTDRHYNEQFF
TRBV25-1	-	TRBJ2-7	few	TGTGCCAGCAGTGAATTAAATAGCGGATCTCCCGCGTACTTC	CASSELNSGSPAYF
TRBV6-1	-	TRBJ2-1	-	TGTGCCAGCAGTGAAGCATTGGCTTACAATGAGCAGTTCTTC	CASSEALAYNEQFF
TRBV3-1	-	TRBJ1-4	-	TGTGCCAGCAGCCAACCCCGGCACGGAAAACTGTTTTTT	CASSQPRHGKLFF
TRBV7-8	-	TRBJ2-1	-	TGTGCCAGCAGCTTAAGGTGGAGCTCCTACAATGAGCAGTTCTTC	CASSLRWSSYNEQFF
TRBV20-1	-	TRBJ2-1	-	TGCAGTGCCAGTCCGTGGGAAAATGAGCAGTTCTTC	CSASPWENEQFF
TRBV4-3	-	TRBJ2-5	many	TGCGCCAGCAGCCAAGTGGCGGGGCTAGGGGAGACCCAGTACTTC	CASSQVAGLGETQYF
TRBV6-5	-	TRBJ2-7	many	TGTGCCAGCAGTTTTGGACTGAAGTCTAGCGAGCAGTACTTC	CASSFGLKSSEQYF
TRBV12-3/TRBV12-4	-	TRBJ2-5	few	TGTGCCAGCAGTCCAAAAGGAGCGTACCAAGAGACCCAGTACTTC	CASSPKGAYQETQYF
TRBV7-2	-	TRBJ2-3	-	TGTGCCAGCAGCTCCGGCTCGTTAGATACGCAGTATTTT	CASSSGSLDTQYF
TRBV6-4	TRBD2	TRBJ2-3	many	TGTGCCAGCAGCGCCGGGACTAGCGAAATCCATACGCAGTATTTT	CASSAGTSEIHTQYF
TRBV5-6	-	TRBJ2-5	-	TGTGCCAGCAGCGCCGGGACACTCGGCGAGACCCAGTACTTC	CASSAGTLGETQYF
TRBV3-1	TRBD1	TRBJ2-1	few	TGTGCCAGCAGCCTTAACAGGGGAAGCAATGAGCAGTTCTTC	CASSLNRGSNEQFF
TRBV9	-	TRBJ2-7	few	TGTGCCAGCAGCCCACTTGGGGGACAAAACTACGAGCAGTACTTC	CASSPLGGQNYEQYF
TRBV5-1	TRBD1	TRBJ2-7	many	TGCGCCAGCAGCCGGGACAGGGGATCCTACGAGCAGTACTTC	CASSRDRGSYEQYF
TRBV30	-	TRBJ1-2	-	TGTGCCTGGAGTGAGGACAGAAGCTATGGCTACACCTTC	CAWSEDRSYGYTF
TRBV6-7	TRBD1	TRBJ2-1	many	TGTGCCAGCAGTTACCGTGGACAGGGGATCGTCGATGAGCAGTTCTTC	CASSYRGQGIVDEQFF